A selection of T cell receptor beta chains follows, all from one sample in a study of identical twins. TCRdb processed the 5' RACE reads anew with MiXCR; each CDR3 protein has one entry. The data hold approximately 210,000 distinct CDR3 sequences, with around 10% observed a single time. The sequencing input was memory (CD45RO+) T cells sorted from blood. The receptors here all came from a woman aged 18-29 years in good health. Both conserved end residues are part of each CDR3. A D gene is named only where the DNA matches it firmly. The size of a clone is reported for some rows only, either as once, few or many, or as a class for expanded clones.

D gene	clone size	J gene	V gene	CDR3 length	CDR3 protein	CDR3 DNA
TRBD2	few	TRBJ2-1	TRBV3-1	14	CASSQASGGAEQFF	TGTGCCAGCAGCCAGGCCAGCGGGGGGGCCGAGCAGTTCTTC
-	few	TRBJ2-4	TRBV20-1	11	CSARAANIQYF	TGCAGTGCTAGGGCAGCAAACATTCAGTACTTC
TRBD1	few	TRBJ2-7	TRBV7-8	15	CASSLSGTGVFEQYF	TGTGCCAGCAGCTTATCCGGGACAGGGGTTTTTGAGCAGTACTTC
TRBD2	many	TRBJ2-7	TRBV12-3/TRBV12-4	14	CASSLGLAGVEQYF	TGTGCCAGCAGTTTAGGACTAGCGGGTGTCGAGCAGTACTTC
-	-	TRBJ2-5	TRBV25-1	14	CASSEGRGQETQYF	TGTGCCAGCAGTGAAGGCAGGGGCCAAGAGACCCAGTACTTC
TRBD1	-	TRBJ2-1	TRBV5-4	15	CASIPGTGRGDEQFF	TGTGCCAGCATCCCCGGGACAGGGAGAGGCGATGAGCAGTTCTTC
TRBD2	few	TRBJ2-3	TRBV20-1	18	CSARDPGLAGGGTDTQYF	TGCAGTGCTAGAGATCCCGGACTAGCGGGGGGAGGCACAGATACGCAGTATTTT
TRBD2	-	TRBJ2-1	TRBV10-3	15	CAISELAGDYNEQFF	TGTGCCATCAGTGAACTAGCGGGGGATTACAATGAGCAGTTCTTC
-	-	TRBJ2-7	TRBV7-9	12	CASSLGGDLKYF	TGTGCCAGCAGCTTAGGGGGGGATCTCAAGTACTTC
-	few	TRBJ2-7	TRBV7-2	15	CASSLGVGGSDEQYF	TGTGCCAGCAGCTTAGGGGTAGGGGGATCGGACGAGCAGTACTTC
-	many	TRBJ1-2	TRBV5-1	13	CASSLEPTYGYTF	TGCGCCAGCAGCTTGGAGCCGACGTATGGCTACACCTTC
-	few	TRBJ2-6	TRBV9	13	CASSAAGANVLTF	TGTGCCAGCAGCGCGGCTGGGGCCAACGTCCTGACTTTC
-	few	TRBJ2-3	TRBV7-2	12	CASRRIGDTQYF	TGTGCCAGCAGGCGAATCGGGGATACGCAGTATTTT
-	few	TRBJ2-1	TRBV5-1	16	CASSFNVGGPYNEQFF	TGCGCCAGCAGCTTTAATGTAGGGGGGCCCTACAATGAGCAGTTCTTC
TRBD2	few	TRBJ2-3	TRBV20-1	15	CSARRTGGIADTQYF	TGCAGTGCTAGGAGAACGGGGGGGATTGCGGATACGCAGTATTTT